This T cell receptor beta chain was sequenced for a study of siplizumab effects on memory and regulatory T cells. Sequencing used immunoSEQ multiplex PCR; TCRdb keeps in-frame clones, though not all of them. In the table there are around 110,000 clones, roughly 94% of which are singletons. CDR3 length equals 14 residues. Trimming took 2 bases from V and 2 from J, leaving 9 bases between them. Per germline, CDR1 MNHEY and CDR2 SVGAGI. The sequence came from a human donor in good health. The chain carries TRBV6-5 and TRBJ2-5; no definite D call. The sequencing input was non-Treg CD4+ T cells sorted from blood. The CDR3 here is CASSYGVQQETQYF. The CDR3 DNA reads as TGTGCCAGCAGTTACGGCGTGCAGCAAGAGACCCAGTACTTC.